One and the same sample provided the 30 T cell receptor beta chains below, sequenced in a study of shared clonotypes between healthy human individuals. The repertoire was sequenced with immunoSEQ multiplex PCR; TCRdb's copy has only in-frame clones and lacks some. The sample carries about 2 million clones, 85% to 95% recorded once. The sample comprised naive CD4+ T cells sorted from blood. Sample subset: CD45RA+ positively selected. The receptors were sampled from a man aged 18 to 30 in good health.

Turning to this clone: Other DNA sequences of this sample code for an identical CDR3. This chain uses TRBV19 with TRBJ1-5; the D is unclear. In germline, CDR1 is LNHDA, CDR2 SQIVND (reference sequence). V lost 2 bases and J lost 4, with 6 bases in between. This CDR3 has 13 residues. The CDR3 nucleotides read TGTGCCAGTAGTATATGGAGTAATCAGCCCCAGCATTTT. Translating gives CASSIWSNQPQHF.

On this clone: Other DNA sequences in the same sample also yield this CDR3. This rearrangement joins TRBV7-2 to TRBJ2-2; 8 bases map to TRBD1. CDR3 length: 15 amino acids. CDR1 and CDR2 (germline): SGHTA, FQGNSA. The V and J ends lost 4 bases and 4 bases, in that order; junction bases with no gene match: 5. DNA of the CDR3: TGTGCCAGCAGCTCCCAGGGGGCGGGCACCGGGGAGCTGTTTTTT. As protein: CASSSQGAGTGELFF.

In its sample, this clone was seen a few times. The rearrangement uses TRBV10-3 and TRBJ2-6; TRBD1 aligns across 10 bases. This CDR3 is built from 16 residues. CDR1 and CDR2 (germline): ENHRY, SYGVKD. The V gene end was trimmed by 7 bases and the J gene end by 4 bases; junction bases not matched to a gene: 7. The CDR3 coding sequence is TGTGCCATCACGACAGGGGGCATAACAGGGGCCAACGTCCTGACTTTC. Residues: CAITTGGITGANVLTF.

The chain combines TRBV11-2 with TRBJ1-5; 8 nucleotides line up with TRBD1. The junction had 2 bases not matched to a gene; V was cut back by 4 bases and J by 0 bases. The germline gives CDR1 SGHAT, CDR2 FQNNGV. This CDR3 contains 15 residues. The CDR3 protein is CASSSGQASNQPQHF. The CDR3 coding sequence is TGTGCCAGCAGCTCGGGACAGGCTAGCAATCAGCCCCAGCATTTT.

This chain links TRBV6-6 with TRBJ2-7; no definite D call. The germline V and J ends were trimmed by 6 bases and 0 bases, with 15 bases remaining between them. The germline V gene has CDR1 MNHNY and CDR2 SVGAGI (reference sequence). This CDR3 is 15 amino acids long. The CDR3 DNA reads TGTGCCAGCAGCCCAGACTCGTTTAGCTCCTACGAGCAGTACTTC. This translates into CASSPDSFSSYEQYF.

J is TRBJ2-1 and V is TRBV25-1, with 8 bases identical to TRBD2. After removal of 3 bases from V and 3 bases from J, the junction contained 4 bases not matched to a gene. The CDR3 length is 15 residues. In germline, CDR1 is MGHDK, CDR2 SYGVNS. CDR3: CASSDSGGVYNEQFF. For the CDR3, the DNA is TGTGCCAGCAGTGATTCGGGAGGGGTCTACAATGAGCAGTTCTTC. Combining the CDR3 with reference TRBV25-1 and TRBJ2-1 gives the whole variable domain EADIYQTPRYLVIGTGKKITLECSQTMGHDKMYWYQQDPGMELHLIHYSYGVNSTEKGDLSSESTVSRIRTEHFPLTLESARPSHTSQYLCASSDSGGVYNEQFFGPGTRLTVL.

The chain carries TRBV19 and TRBJ2-3; possible D gene TRBD2, 5 bases. Germline-derived CDR1 and CDR2 are LNHDA and SQIVND (reference sequence). The CDR3 consists of 13 residues. With 5 bases removed from V and 2 bases from J, the gap between germline ends came to 8 bases. CDR3 DNA sequence: TGTGCCAGTAGTTTGGAGGCCACAGATACGCAGTATTTT. It translates to CASSLEATDTQYF.

The V and J genes are TRBV5-6 and TRBJ1-1, with TRBD1 matching 7 bases. This CDR3 contains 14 residues. Germline trimming cut 2 bases from V and 2 bases from J; bases unmatched to any gene: 3. Germline loops: CDR1 SGHDT, CDR2 YYEEEE. The CDR3 region has the DNA TGTGCCAGCAGCTTTGCAGGGGGAAACACTGAAGCTTTCTTT. As protein: CASSFAGGNTEAFF.

In regard to this clone: The identical CDR3 is also encoded by other nucleotide sequences in the sample. J is TRBJ2-2 and V is TRBV9; D gene unclear. V was clipped by 0 bases and J by 1 base, with 7 bases between them. Germline CDR1 reads SGDLS; CDR2 reads YYNGEE. The CDR3 covers 15 residues. The CDR3 DNA sequence: TGTGCCAGCAGCGTAGTTCCAGGGAACACCGGGGAGCTGTTTTTT. It yields the protein CASSVVPGNTGELFF.

The V gene is TRBV29-1, the J gene TRBJ2-3; perhaps TRBD1 as D (6 bases). CDR1 and CDR2 (germline): SQVTM, ANQGSEA. Trimming took 6 bases from V and 6 from J, leaving 7 bases between them. The CDR3 extends over 10 amino acids. CDR3 sequence reads: CSVRGDTQYF. The CDR3 coding sequence is TGCAGCGTAAGGGGGGATACGCAGTATTTT.

The chain combines TRBV7-2 with TRBJ1-5; the D gene is possibly TRBD1 (5 bases). Per the germline V gene, CDR1 is SGHTA and CDR2 is FQGNSA. CDR3 size: 15 residues. V was cut by 1 base and J by 7 bases, with 14 bases left in between. In DNA, the CDR3 is TGTGCCAGCAGCTTAGGGGGTTGGGGGTACCAGCCCCAGCATTTT. This encodes CASSLGGWGYQPQHF.

A remark on this clone: Other nucleotide sequences in the sample specify the same CDR3. The V call is TRBV5-1, the J call TRBJ2-5; TRBD2 matches at 11 bases. This CDR3 is built from 17 residues. Germline assignment: CDR1 SGHRS and CDR2 YFSETQ. V lost 0 bases and J lost 1; bases outside the gene matches: 5. The CDR3 sequence is CASSLGLAGGPQETQYF. The CDR3 bases are TGCGCCAGCAGCTTGGGGCTAGCGGGGGGCCCCCAAGAGACCCAGTACTTC.

The genes are TRBV6-1 and TRBJ2-1; D is possibly TRBD1 or TRBD2 (5 bases each). V was trimmed by 7 bases and J by 5 bases, leaving 18 bases between them. Germline CDR1 and CDR2: MNHNS and SASEGT. The CDR3 runs to 15 residues. The CDR3 sequence: CASTRGSLGDNEQFF. Written as DNA, the CDR3 is TGTGCCAGCACCCGAGGGAGTTTAGGGGACAATGAGCAGTTCTTC.

In the case of this clone: With a much larger clone just one base away, this may be a read error. The CDR3 region is CASSLGTVAEGYTF. The CDR3, as DNA: TGTGCCAGCAGCTTAGGAACGGTGGCGGAGGGCTACACCTTC. This chain links TRBV7-9 with TRBJ1-2; no clear D gene. The CDR3 is made up of 14 amino acids. Germline V gene lookup returns CDR1 SEHNR and CDR2 FQNEAQ (reference sequence). Trimming left V 1 base short and J 8 bases short, with 14 bases between.

V gene TRBV5-1 combines with J gene TRBJ2-7; 8 bases are shared with TRBD2. J gave up 5 bases and V 0 bases, and 4 bases lay outside the gene matches. Per the germline V gene, CDR1 is SGHRS and CDR2 is YFSETQ. The CDR3 length is 14 residues. The DNA of the CDR3 is TGCGCCAGCAGCTTGGGAGCGGGGGTAAACGAGCAGTACTTC. Its translation is CASSLGAGVNEQYF. Filled out from reference TRBV5-1 and TRBJ2-7, the complete variable domain reads KAGVTQTPRYLIKTRGQQVTLSCSPISGHRSVSWYQQTPGQGLQFLFEYFSETQRNKGNFPGRFSGRQFSNSRSEMNVSTLELGDSALYLCASSLGAGVNEQYFGPGTRLTVT.

This sequence joins TRBV6-6 and TRBJ2-7; D might be TRBD1 or TRBD2, each matching 5 bases. The CDR3 totals 16 residues. The germline gives CDR1 MNHNY, CDR2 SVGAGI (reference sequence). Trimming removed 0 bases at V and 2 bases at J, with 14 bases between. CDR3 region: CASSYSGDSRAYEQYF. CDR3 DNA: TGTGCCAGCAGTTACTCCGGGGATAGCAGGGCCTACGAGCAGTACTTC.

The chain joins TRBV10-2 to TRBJ2-7, with D perhaps given as TRBD1 or TRBD2 (6 bases each). Per the germline V gene, CDR1 is WSHSY and CDR2 is SAAADI. Between the trimmed V and J ends, which lost 4 bases and 4 bases, there was a span of 17 bases. The CDR3 totals 15 residues. CDR3 DNA: TGCGCCAGCAGTGGGGGGCTATCGGACTATTACGAGCAGTACTTC. Translated: CASSGGLSDYYEQYF.

As DNA, the CDR3 is TGTGCCAGCAGTGAAATGGGACAGGGTAATTCACCCCTCCACTTT. Translated: CASSEMGQGNSPLHF. This chain joins TRBV6-1 and TRBJ1-6; 9 nucleotides match TRBD1. With V trimmed by 2 bases and J by 6 bases, 2 bases remained unmatched. Germline values: CDR1 MNHNS, CDR2 SASEGT. The CDR3 is 15 amino acids.

This chain joins TRBV6-1 and TRBJ1-1; D gene ambiguous. The CDR3 has 13 amino acids. Germline CDR1 is MNHNS and CDR2 is SASEGT. V was cut by 5 bases and J by 3 bases, with 10 bases left in between. The CDR3 bases are TGTGCCAGCAGTCTCTATGGGGACACTGAAGCTTTCTTT. This codes for CASSLYGDTEAFF.

The CDR3 is CASSLARGTDNQPQHF. As DNA, the CDR3 is TGTGCCAGCAGCTTAGCGCGTGGGACAGACAATCAGCCCCAGCATTTT. The chain employs TRBV7-9 and TRBJ1-5; 7 bases align to TRBD1. Germline CDR1 is SEHNR and CDR2 is FQNEAQ (reference sequence). The length of the CDR3 is 16 residues. Trimming removed 0 bases from V and 3 bases from J; junction bases left unmatched: 5.

V usage is TRBV7-9 and J usage is TRBJ2-7; D is unclear. CDR3 length equals 14 residues. Trimming cost V 5 bases and J 0 bases, with 11 bases left between them. Germline values: CDR1 SEHNR, CDR2 FQNEAQ (reference sequence). In DNA, the CDR3 is TGTGCCAGCAGCCCGTACACAAGCTCCTACGAGCAGTACTTC. Its translation is CASSPYTSSYEQYF.

V usage is TRBV2 and J usage is TRBJ2-7, with a tentative D call TRBD2 (6 bases). The germline V and J ends were trimmed by 8 bases and 6 bases, with 17 bases remaining between them. The length of the CDR3 is 13 residues. The germline V gene has CDR1 SNHLY and CDR2 FYNNEI. CDR3 in DNA: TGTGCCAGCCAGTTCGGTGGGGGGTTCGAGCAGTACTTC. Translation: CASQFGGGFEQYF.

This clone is a singleton in its sample. The chain is built from TRBV7-2 and TRBJ2-7; D is unresolved. The CDR3 is 13 residues long. Germline CDR1 and CDR2: SGHTA and FQGNSA. V lost 7 bases, J lost 2 bases, and 12 bases lay in between. CDR3 in amino acids: CASKTGSAYEQYF. The CDR3 bases are TGTGCCAGCAAGACGGGCTCGGCCTACGAGCAGTACTTC.

V usage is TRBV29-1 and J usage is TRBJ2-5, with unresolved D. Trimming stripped 2 bases from V and 5 bases from J, with 15 bases between. The CDR3 has 14 residues. Looked up from germline, CDR1 is SQVTM and CDR2 is ANQGSEA. The CDR3 protein is CSVESNLGLETQYF. The CDR3 DNA sequence: TGCAGCGTTGAATCGAACCTTGGGCTGGAGACCCAGTACTTC.

Details on this clone: The same CDR3 can be traced to other DNA sequences in this sample. The chain couples TRBV10-3 to TRBJ2-1; 11 bases align to TRBD2. The germline V gene encodes CDR1 ENHRY and CDR2 SYGVKD. Germline trimming cut 6 bases from V and 6 bases from J; bases unmatched to any gene: 4. This CDR3 region has 14 residues. This chain's CDR3 is CAIRDSGGANEQFF. The CDR3, as DNA: TGTGCCATCAGGGATAGCGGGGGGGCCAATGAGCAGTTCTTC.

The chain is built from TRBV5-1 and TRBJ2-1; possible D gene TRBD1, 6 bases. The germline V gene has CDR1 SGHRS and CDR2 YFSETQ. Trimming took off 3 bases at V and 7 bases at J, with 14 bases between the two ends. The CDR3 sequence is 14 residues long. CDR3 loop: CASSSVYRENEQFF. In nucleotides, the CDR3 is TGCGCCAGCAGCTCCGTTTACAGGGAGAATGAGCAGTTCTTC.

This clone was detected once. The chain uses TRBV29-1 and TRBJ1-1; 7 positions match TRBD1. J lost 6 bases, V lost 7 bases, and 5 bases had no gene match. The V gene's germline CDR1 is SQVTM and CDR2 ANQGSEA. The CDR3 runs 11 residues. In DNA form, the CDR3 reads TGCAGCGGCGGGACAGCCCCTGAAGCTTTCTTT. The encoded protein is CSGGTAPEAFF.

The chain uses TRBV18 and TRBJ2-5, with D perhaps being TRBD1 or TRBD2 (5 bases each). The CDR3 loop spans 14 amino acids. The germline gives CDR1 KGHSH, CDR2 LQKENI. Trimming shortened V by 6 bases and J by 2 bases, and 13 bases separated the two germline ends. CDR3 residues: CASSHGAVQETQYF. In nucleotides, the CDR3 is TGTGCCAGCTCTCACGGGGCCGTTCAAGAGACCCAGTACTTC.

The rearrangement uses TRBV6-1 and TRBJ1-2, with D maybe TRBD1 (5 bases). Germline lookup yields CDR1 MNHNS and CDR2 SASEGT. V dropped 7 bases and J dropped 5 bases, with 11 bases sitting between them. The CDR3 is made up of 12 amino acids. The CDR3 protein is CASNAGLYGYTF. CDR3 DNA: TGTGCCAGCAATGCAGGGTTATATGGCTACACCTTC.

The rearrangement uses TRBV5-1 and TRBJ1-2; 8 nucleotides match TRBD1. J was trimmed by 5 bases and V by 4 bases; bases with no gene match: 10. The CDR3 is made up of 15 amino acids. Germline V gene sequence: CDR1 SGHRS, CDR2 YFSETQ. This CDR3 is CASSPLAGGSYGYTF. In DNA, the CDR3 is TGCGCCAGCAGCCCTCTGGCAGGGGGCTCGTATGGCTACACCTTC. Full variable domain (remainder filled in from reference TRBV5-1 and TRBJ1-2): KAGVTQTPRYLIKTRGQQVTLSCSPISGHRSVSWYQQTPGQGLQFLFEYFSETQRNKGNFPGRFSGRQFSNSRSEMNVSTLELGDSALYLCASSPLAGGSYGYTFGSGTRLTVV.